This TCR beta chain was recorded in a study of tumor-infiltrating lymphocytes in primary liver carcinoma. A word on this clonotype: Its antigen is still unknown.

Extraction also yielded germline DNA, while blood RNA was obtained from unsorted whole blood. From germline, CDR1 is SGHNT and CDR2 YYREEE (reference sequence). The CDR3 is 16 amino acids. The V end was cut by 6 bases, the J end by 0 bases, with 15 bases between. A constant-region primer primed TCR beta cDNA synthesis from roughly 520 ng of total RNA. For TCR beta, libraries were produced by three nested multiplex PCR rounds using slightly modified ARM-PCR. The opening two PCR rounds, around 11 cycles each, paired TRBV1-TRBV30 forward primers with a C-beta reverse primer. TCRdb reprocessed the multiplex PCR reads with MiXCR, giving one entry per CDR3 protein. The table includes 250,000 to 350,000 distinct CDR3 sequences, 50% to 60% detected once. Study outcomes and limitations: Tumor top-250-clone fractions significantly exceeded those of blood (p = 0.039).

This receptor was identified in a woman aged 25 to 39 with primary liver carcinoma and hepatitis B virus infection. Specimen: peripheral blood. The chain is built from TRBV5-4 and TRBJ2-2; maybe TRBD2 (5 bases). This chain's CDR3 is CASTDWTGTNTGELFF. The CDR3 DNA reads as TGTGCCAGCACGGACTGGACGGGAACGAACACCGGGGAGCTGTTTTTT. Drawing the rest from reference TRBV5-4 and TRBJ2-2, the complete variable domain is ETGVTQSPTHLIKTRGQQVTLRCSSQSGHNTVSWYQQALGQGPQFIFQYYREEENGRGNFPPRFSGLQFPNYSSELNVNALELDDSALYLCASTDWTGTNTGELFFGEGSRLTVL.